This T cell receptor (beta chain) was documented in a study of blood T cell repertoires in COVID-19. Germline V gene data show CDR1 as LGHDT and CDR2 as YNNKEL (reference sequence). CDR3 length: 12 residues. The V end lost 1 base, the J end lost 7 bases, and 7 bases lay between the germline ends. Per the authors' pipeline: Using reference gene primer amplification, nucleated cell counts were estimated. Here immunoSEQ multiplex PCR was the method, and the copy in TCRdb shows in-frame clones only, minus some. From that table come the V and J calls and clone size; the DNA was used to work out D and trimming. The table lists about 150,000 clones, roughly nine tenths of them singletons.

Input material: peripheral blood. The receptor comes from a man aged 55 to 70 with acute or convalescent COVID-19. This rearrangement joins TRBV3-1 (or the pseudogene TRBV3-2) to TRBJ1-2; D remains unclear. The CDR3 sequence: CASSQGGGGYTF. The CDR3 DNA reads TGTGCCAGCAGCCAAGGTGGAGGTGGCTACACCTTC.